The text below deals with one T cell receptor beta chain. The data stem from a study of blood T cell repertoires in COVID-19. The CDR3 sequence is 17 residues long. TCRdb's copy holds only in-frame clones and misses some; the assay was immunoSEQ multiplex PCR. The table has about 250,000 clones, roughly 87% seen once. The chain joins TRBV21-1 to TRBJ2-1; the D call TRBD2 from the table was never checked on the DNA. TRBV21-1 is termed a pseudogene. Sequencing was carried out using PBMCs or T cells enriched from blood (not recorded which). The sequence came from a woman aged 30 to 39 with acute COVID-19. CDR3 nucleotide sequence: TGTGCCAGCGAGGGGACTAGCGGGGGGTACGCCTACAATGAGCAGTTCTTC. Its translation is CASEGTSGGYAYNEQFF.